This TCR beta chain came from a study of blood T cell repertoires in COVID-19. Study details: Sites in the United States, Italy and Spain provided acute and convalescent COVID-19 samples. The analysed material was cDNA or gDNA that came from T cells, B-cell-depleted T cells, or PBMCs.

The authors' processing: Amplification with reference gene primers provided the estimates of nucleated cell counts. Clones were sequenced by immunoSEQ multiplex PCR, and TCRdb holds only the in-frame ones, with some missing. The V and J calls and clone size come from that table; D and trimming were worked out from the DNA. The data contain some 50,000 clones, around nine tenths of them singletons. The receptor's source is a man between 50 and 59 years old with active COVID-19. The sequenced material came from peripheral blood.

CDR3: CASSQGWASGIGEELFF. In DNA form, the CDR3 reads TGCGCCAGCAGCCAAGGGTGGGCTAGCGGGATCGGAGAGGAGCTGTTTTTT. This sequence joins TRBV4-3 and TRBJ2-2, with 9 bases aligning to TRBD2. After removal of 1 base from V and 10 bases from J, the junction contained 13 bases not matched to a gene. CDR1 and CDR2 from the germline V gene are LGHNA and YSLEER. This CDR3 region has 17 residues.